This TCR beta chain was captured in a study of T cells after yellow fever vaccination. General study points: Detected again after the booster were most primary-vaccination clones, at 96% CD4 and more than 70% CD8.

The V end lost 1 base, the J end lost 5 bases, and 11 bases lay between the germline ends. Per germline, CDR1 SGHVS and CDR2 FQNEAQ. CDR3 length: 15 residues. TCRdb re-called the 5' RACE reads with MiXCR, one entry per CDR3 protein. The sample has about 350,000 distinct CDR3 sequences; under 14% are singletons. This clonotype was counted a few times. Its antigen is not identified. The specimen was PBMCs, collected on the day of the first yellow fever vaccination. This sequence was found in a man aged 18 to 30 who received the YFV17D yellow fever vaccine. The J gene is TRBJ2-2, the V gene TRBV7-8, with D tentatively TRBD2 (5 bases). The CDR3 here is CASSLEVRGTGELFF. In DNA, the CDR3 is TGTGCCAGCAGCTTAGAAGTACGAGGGACCGGGGAGCTGTTTTTT.